What follows are 21 T cell receptor beta chains derived from one specimen sequenced in a study of T cells in Graves' hyperthyroidism and ophthalmopathy (dated by TCRdb to between 2018 and 2020). Library method: multiplex PCR. Instrument used: Illumina HiSeq 2000. The TCR beta CDR3 regions were amplified from the RNA transcripts. A first-round RT-PCR of the TCR CDR3 used the HTBI primer set with the Qiagen OneStep RT-PCR kit. TCRdb handled the public reads itself, with Q25 trimming in fastp and clone calling in MiXCR, and kept productive beta chains. Each CDR3 protein gets just one entry, which takes the most common genes and DNA from the rows behind it. Across this sample there are roughly 500,000 distinct CDR3 sequences, with 40% to 55% seen only once. The ten largest account for under 20% of the sample. Sequenced input: peripheral blood or thyroid tissue (not recorded which). The source is an adult woman with Graves' disease, either hyperthyroidism or ophthalmopathy (not recorded which).

DNA of the CDR3: TGTGCCACCCTTGACAGGCTACAAGAGACCCAGTACTTC. Protein product: CATLDRLQETQYF. The chain links TRBV28 to TRBJ2-5, with D tentatively TRBD1 (6 bases). V lost 10 bases, J lost 2 bases, and 14 bases lay in between. CDR3 size: 13 residues. Germline CDR1 reads MDHEN; CDR2 reads SYDVKM.

This rearrangement joins TRBV7-6 to TRBJ1-2; a possible D gene is TRBD1 (5 bases). V was pared by 4 bases and J by 7 bases, with 13 bases between. CDR1 is SGHVS, CDR2 FNYEAQ, per germline. The CDR3 runs 13 residues. CDR3 in DNA: TGTGCCAGCAGCTACCTCAGGGAGGCTGGCTACACCTTC. Its protein product is CASSYLREAGYTF.

This clonotype turned up a few times. J is TRBJ2-5 and V is TRBV7-2; TRBD2 agrees at 8 bases. From germline, CDR1 is SGHTA and CDR2 FQGNSA. CDR3 length equals 15 residues. With V trimmed by 1 base and J by 5 bases, 6 bases remained unmatched. The CDR3 loop is CASSLGASGWETQYF. CDR3 coding DNA: TGTGCCAGCAGCTTAGGGGCTAGCGGGTGGGAGACCCAGTACTTC.

This clonotype was observed a few times. This chain connects TRBV12-3 or TRBV12-4 to TRBJ1-1, with D hard to call. The CDR3 extends over 16 amino acids. Trimming cost V 5 bases and J 1 base, with 17 bases left between them. The DNA for the CDR3 is TGTGCCAGCAGTGCTGGAGGCGGCCGGCCGAACACTGAAGCTTTCTTT. Encoded protein: CASSAGGGRPNTEAFF.

The CDR3 DNA reads TGCAGTGCTAGACAGGGGGCCGCGCAGCCCCAGCATTTT. The encoded protein is CSARQGAAQPQHF. V is TRBV20-1 and J is TRBJ1-5; 8 bases align to TRBD1. Losses at the gene ends were 2 bases for V and 7 bases for J; bases not matched to a gene: 4. CDR3 length equals 13 residues. Looked up from germline, CDR1 is DFQATT and CDR2 is SNEGSKA (reference sequence).

This clonotype has ten or more counts. The chain joins TRBV27 to TRBJ2-7; D might be TRBD2 (6 bases). V gave up 4 bases and J gave up 11 bases, with 15 bases separating them. Per the germline V gene, CDR1 is MNHEY and CDR2 is SMNVEV (reference sequence). This CDR3 has 12 amino acids. The CDR3 loop reads CASSSTSLPKYF. CDR3 nucleotides: TGTGCCAGCAGTTCGACTAGTTTACCAAAGTACTTC.

In its sample, this clonotype was seen many times. CDR3 sequence (DNA): TGCGCCAGCAGCCACATAGACAGGGGGCTTGACGAGCAGTACTTC. Protein: CASSHIDRGLDEQYF. The chain has TRBV4-1 and TRBJ2-7, with TRBD1 matching over 10 bases. The CDR3 has 15 residues. Per the germline V gene, CDR1 is MGHRA and CDR2 is YSYEKL. J lost 5 bases, V lost 3 bases, and 7 bases had no gene match.

This clonotype was recorded a few times. The chain combines TRBV10-3 with TRBJ1-1; 8 bases fit TRBD1. Trimming removed 7 bases from V and 1 base from J; junction bases left unmatched: 8. Germline CDR1 is ENHRY and CDR2 is SYGVKD. This CDR3 spans 15 amino acids. The CDR3 reads CAITFGTGGNTEAFF. As DNA, the CDR3 is TGTGCCATCACTTTCGGGACAGGAGGGAACACTGAAGCTTTCTTT.

This clonotype showed up many times. The chain has TRBV20-1 and TRBJ2-5, with 10 bases identical to TRBD2. Germline CDR1 DFQATT, CDR2 SNEGSKA (reference sequence). This CDR3 has 15 residues. The V and J ends lost 3 bases and 5 bases, in that order; junction bases with no gene match: 9. CDR3 in DNA: TGCAGTGCTAGCAGTAGCGGGAGGCTCGGGGAGACCCAGTACTTC. As protein: CSASSSGRLGETQYF.

V is TRBV7-6 and J is TRBJ2-7; 14 nucleotides agree with TRBD2. Trimming removed 6 bases from V and 7 bases from J; junction bases left unmatched: 8. This CDR3 comprises 15 residues. Germline lookup yields CDR1 SGHVS and CDR2 FNYEAQ. The CDR3 DNA reads as TGTGCCAGCAGGGGACTAGCGGGAGCTTCAGAAGAGCAGTACTTC. Its translation: CASRGLAGASEEQYF.

This clonotype was picked up many times. V usage is TRBV6-6 and J usage is TRBJ1-2, with D maybe TRBD1 (5 bases). The CDR3 totals 14 residues. V lost 2 bases, J lost 5 bases, and 12 bases lay in between. Germline V gene data show CDR1 as MNHNY and CDR2 as SVGAGI (reference sequence). The CDR3, as DNA: TGTGCCAGCAGTTACGACAGCGGGAATTATGGCTACACCTTC. Translation: CASSYDSGNYGYTF.

This clonotype was counted at least ten times. The chain couples TRBV7-8 to TRBJ1-5, with D perhaps TRBD1 (6 bases). The V end was cut by 5 bases, the J end by 4 bases, with 12 bases between. Germline lookup yields CDR1 SGHVS and CDR2 FQNEAQ. The CDR3 covers 14 residues. Here the CDR3 DNA reads TGTGCCAGCAGCACACAGGGTTCGAATCAGCCCCAGCATTTT. Its protein is CASSTQGSNQPQHF.

The V call is TRBV6-1, the J call TRBJ2-7; possibly TRBD2 for D (6 bases). V dropped 4 bases and J dropped 7 bases, with 11 bases sitting between them. The length of the CDR3 is 12 residues. The germline CDR1 and CDR2 sequences are MNHNS and SASEGT. CDR3 bases: TGTGCCAGCAGTGGGGGGGTAGAGGAGCAGTACTTC. Amino acid sequence: CASSGGVEEQYF.

This clonotype was recorded only once. The chain carries TRBV7-2 and TRBJ2-7; perhaps TRBD1 as D (5 bases). Trimming pared 5 bases from V and 6 bases from J, leaving 14 bases between. CDR3 length: 13 amino acids. The germline V gene encodes CDR1 SGHTA and CDR2 FQGNSA. CDR3 residues: CASSERYRGEQYF. The CDR3 coding sequence is TGTGCCAGCAGCGAAAGATATAGGGGCGAGCAGTACTTC.

There are many counts of this clonotype. V and J are TRBV7-8 and TRBJ2-7; tentative D call: TRBD2 (6 bases). The CDR3 runs to 17 residues. Per germline, CDR1 SGHVS and CDR2 FQNEAQ. The V end lost 5 bases, the J end lost 4 bases, and 24 bases lay between the germline ends. In nucleotides, the CDR3 is TGTGCCAGCAGCCTACTCGCCGGGACTCGTACGAATTACGAGCAGTACTTC. Encoded protein: CASSLLAGTRTNYEQYF.

The gene calls are TRBV7-8 and TRBJ1-6, with D possibly being TRBD1 (6 bases). The CDR3 has 15 amino acids. The germline V gene encodes CDR1 SGHVS and CDR2 FQNEAQ. Deletions cut 5 bases from V and 6 bases from J, with 14 bases between. CDR3 nucleotides: TGTGCCAGCAGCATCGGACAGAGAATTAATTCACCCCTCCACTTT. Translating it yields CASSIGQRINSPLHF.

The V call is TRBV7-3, the J call TRBJ1-6; a possible D gene is TRBD1 (5 bases). The germline gives CDR1 SGHTA, CDR2 FQGTGA. The CDR3 length is 16 residues. The germline V and J ends were trimmed by 1 base and 3 bases, with 10 bases remaining between them. The CDR3 DNA reads as TGTGCCAGCAGCTTAAGTAGCAGGGACTATAATTCACCCCTCCACTTT. It specifies CASSLSSRDYNSPLHF.

V is TRBV7-9 and J is TRBJ1-1; possibly TRBD1 for D (5 bases). This CDR3 contains 14 residues. Trimming stripped 6 bases from V and 10 bases from J, with 21 bases between. The germline V gene has CDR1 SEHNR and CDR2 FQNEAQ (reference sequence). CDR3: CASSLAGPVRGAFF. The CDR3 region has the DNA TGTGCCAGCAGTTTGGCAGGGCCCGTCCGAGGAGCTTTCTTT.

As regards this clonotype: The limits of the CDR3 on the DNA are not certain, so only TCRdb's listed CDR3 is given. This chain links TRBV7-9 with TRBJ1-2. The CDR3 is 14 amino acids in total, end residues counted. Germline V lookup: CDR1 SEHNR, CDR2 FQNEAQ (reference sequence). CDR3 in amino acids: CASRRDTQYFGYTF.

The gene calls are TRBV2 and TRBJ1-5; 7 bases are a match to TRBD1. With 6 bases clipped from V and 5 bases from J, the junction kept 16 bases outside the gene matches. The germline V gene has CDR1 SNHLY and CDR2 FYNNEI. There are 17 residues in the CDR3. As DNA, the CDR3 is TGTGCCAGCAGCAGGGGGTTCCCGTCAGACAATCATCAGCCCCAGCATTTT. Translated: CASSRGFPSDNHQPQHF.

The gene calls are TRBV29-1 and TRBJ1-1, with 8 bases aligning to TRBD1. The trim removed 8 bases at V and 6 bases at J, leaving 8 bases unmatched. Looked up from germline, CDR1 is SQVTM and CDR2 is ANQGSEA. The CDR3 is made up of 12 amino acids. CDR3 sequence: CSPGDRFSEAFF. In nucleotides, the CDR3 is TGCAGCCCGGGGGACAGGTTCTCTGAAGCTTTCTTT.